The 21 T cell receptor beta chains listed next were all sequenced from one sample in a study of blood T cell repertoires in COVID-19 (dated by TCRdb to the early 2020s). Receptor amplification or capture employed the immunoSEQ multiplex PCR assay. Drawn from immuneACCESS, this table holds only the in-frame rearrangements with V and J called that TCRdb kept. Clones are partly lost; checked studies trace under half to an unresolved V gene and leave the rest unexplained. The sample includes about 230,000 clones, with about 90% observed a single time. The ten largest clones represent approximately 2.8% of the sample. The specimen sequenced was PBMCs or T cells enriched from blood (not recorded which). The receptors shown here come from a woman aged 45-59 years in a cohort exposed to, infected with or recovered from COVID-19 (not recorded which).

V gene TRBV29-1 combines with J gene TRBJ2-3; 11 nucleotides match TRBD2. V dropped 3 bases and J dropped 5; count of bases not matched to a gene: 7. The germline CDR1 and CDR2 sequences are SQVTM and ANQGSEA. The CDR3 length is 15 residues. The CDR3 is CSVEPGLAVGDTQYF. CDR3 DNA: TGCAGCGTTGAGCCGGGACTAGCGGTTGGAGATACGCAGTATTTT.

The genes are TRBV4-2 and TRBJ2-3; 14 nucleotides align to TRBD2. The germline V gene encodes CDR1 LGHNA and CDR2 YNFKEQ. J lost 2 bases, V lost 5 bases, and 12 bases had no gene match. The CDR3 loop spans 19 amino acids. In nucleotides, the CDR3 is TGTGCCAGCAGCAAAAGACTAGCGGGGGGGCAAGGGGACACAGATACGCAGTATTTT. The encoded protein is CASSKRLAGGQGDTDTQYF.

This clone was seen more than once but under ten times. The chain recombines TRBV6-2 or TRBV6-3 with TRBJ2-7; 8 nucleotides align to TRBD2. The CDR3 runs 17 residues. V was clipped by 4 bases and J by 2 bases; unmatched bases: 13. Germline loops: CDR1 MNHEY, CDR2 SVGEGT. CDR3 loop: CASSSQLGRVRPYEQYF. CDR3 coding DNA: TGTGCCAGCAGTTCCCAACTCGGGAGGGTACGGCCCTACGAGCAGTACTTC.

V is TRBV4-1 and J is TRBJ2-1; TRBD1 is a possible D gene (6 bases). This CDR3 region has 17 residues. V lost 4 bases, J lost 1 base, and 17 bases lay in between. Germline V gene sequence: CDR1 MGHRA, CDR2 YSYEKL. The CDR3 loop is CASSRYYRVWSYNEQFF. In DNA, the CDR3 is TGCGCCAGCAGCCGGTATTACAGGGTTTGGTCCTACAATGAGCAGTTCTTC.

V usage is TRBV30 and J usage is TRBJ1-6; TRBD1 is a possible D gene (6 bases). The length of the CDR3 is 14 residues. CDR1 and CDR2 from the germline V gene are GTSNPN and SVGIG (reference sequence). Trimming took off 0 bases at V and 8 bases at J, with 11 bases between the two ends. CDR3 amino acids: CAWSVKQGDSPLHF. The CDR3, as DNA: TGTGCCTGGAGTGTAAAACAGGGAGATTCACCCCTCCACTTT. Full variable domain (remainder filled in from reference TRBV30 and TRBJ1-6): SQTIHQWPATLVQPVGSPLSLECTVEGTSNPNLYWYRQAAGRGLQLLFYSVGIGQISSEVPQNLSASRPQDRQFILSSKKLLLSDSGFYLCAWSVKQGDSPLHFGNGTRLTVT.

Written as DNA, the CDR3 is TGTGCCAGCAGTTCAGGGACAGGGTCGAACACTGAAGCTTTCTTT. This codes for CASSSGTGSNTEAFF. J is TRBJ1-1 and V is TRBV6-2 or TRBV6-3, with 9 bases aligning to TRBD1. Germline assignment: CDR1 MNHEY and CDR2 SVGEGT. This CDR3 contains 15 residues. The ends lost 4 bases at V and 1 base at J; junction bases unmatched: 4.

The V and J genes are TRBV7-9 and TRBJ2-4; D might be TRBD1 (6 bases). The CDR3 loop spans 17 amino acids. In germline, CDR1 is SEHNR, CDR2 FQNEAQ (reference sequence). V dropped 5 bases and J dropped 2 bases, with 19 bases sitting between them. The CDR3 bases are TGTGCCAGCAGCCAAAGGTTGGGGGCTCCTACCAAAAACATTCAGTACTTC. As protein: CASSQRLGAPTKNIQYF. The variable domain in full, completed from reference TRBV7-9 and TRBJ2-4, reads DTGVSQNPRHKITKRGQNVTFRCDPISEHNRLYWYRQTLGQGPEFLTYFQNEAQLEKSRLLSDRFSAERPKGSFSTLEIQRTEQGDSAMYLCASSQRLGAPTKNIQYFGAGTRLSVL.

The rearrangement links TRBV21-1 to TRBJ1-6; TRBD1, the D gene given by the table, was not confirmed from the DNA. TRBV21-1 is an annotated pseudogene. This CDR3 is 17 amino acids long. CDR3 bases: TGTGCCAGCAGCAAAGCGATTCAGGGGGTCCTAGATTCACCCCTCCACTTT. It encodes CASSKAIQGVLDSPLHF.

The V gene is TRBV19, the J gene TRBJ1-1, with D unresolved. This CDR3 region has 14 residues. Germline V gene lookup returns CDR1 LNHDA and CDR2 SQIVND (reference sequence). V lost 5 bases and J lost 3, with 13 bases in between. In DNA, the CDR3 is TGTGCCAGTAGTCGAGGAGGGAGCCACACTGAAGCTTTCTTT. Encoded protein: CASSRGGSHTEAFF.

The J gene is TRBJ2-1, the V gene TRBV28; 8 nucleotides match TRBD2. This CDR3 is 11 amino acids long. The germline gives CDR1 MDHEN, CDR2 SYDVKM. This CDR3 is CSGGTYNEQFF. The CDR3 nucleotides read TGTAGCGGGGGCACCTACAATGAGCAGTTCTTC.

The V and J genes are TRBV24-1 and TRBJ1-6; D is unresolved. The germline V gene encodes CDR1 KGHDR and CDR2 SFDVKD. V lost 1 base and J 9 bases, leaving 6 bases between the germline ends. CDR3 length equals 13 residues. CDR3 residues: CATSDFSGSPLHF. The CDR3 nucleotides are TGTGCCACCAGTGATTTCTCCGGTTCACCCCTCCACTTT.

The J gene is TRBJ2-3, the V gene TRBV10-3; 11 bases map to TRBD2. The CDR3 is 15 amino acids. Germline trimming cut 0 bases from V and 10 bases from J; bases unmatched to any gene: 6. Per the germline V gene, CDR1 is ENHRY and CDR2 is SYGVKD. This chain's CDR3 is CAISESGNSGGAQYF. The CDR3 coding sequence is TGTGCCATCAGTGAGTCCGGGAATAGCGGGGGGGCGCAGTATTTT.

This chain joins TRBV7-3 and TRBJ2-3; TRBD1 agrees at 9 bases. This CDR3 contains 16 residues. Per the germline V gene, CDR1 is SGHTA and CDR2 is FQGTGA. The junction had 6 bases not matched to a gene; V was cut back by 3 bases and J by 2 bases. This CDR3 reads CASSFRGQGTTDTQYF. The CDR3 coding sequence is TGTGCCAGCAGCTTCCGAGGACAGGGGACCACAGATACGCAGTATTTT.

The sample holds one count of this clone. The CDR3: CASILGGAGLNTEAFF. CDR3 in DNA: TGTGCCAGCATTTTAGGCGGGGCAGGGTTGAACACTGAAGCTTTCTTT. The V gene is TRBV7-8, the J gene TRBJ1-1, with D tentatively TRBD1 (5 bases). In germline, CDR1 is SGHVS, CDR2 FQNEAQ. This CDR3 is 16 amino acids long. Trimming pared 7 bases from V and 0 bases from J, leaving 18 bases between.

The chain links TRBV7-8 to TRBJ2-7; 8 bases map to TRBD1. Germline V lookup: CDR1 SGHVS, CDR2 FQNEAQ. CDR3 length: 14 amino acids. V was clipped by 8 bases and J by 3 bases; unmatched bases: 9. For the CDR3, the DNA is TGTGCCAGCCGCCGGGGGACAGGCTACTACGAGCAGTACTTC. Its protein product is CASRRGTGYYEQYF.

The chain joins TRBV5-6 to TRBJ2-3; D is unresolved. The CDR3 is made up of 13 amino acids. Germline V gives CDR1 SGHDT, CDR2 YYEEEE. V lost 1 base and J 0 bases, leaving 3 bases between the germline ends. The CDR3 DNA reads as TGTGCCAGCAGCTTGCGGAGCACAGATACGCAGTATTTT. Translated, it gives CASSLRSTDTQYF.

The chain recombines TRBV10-3 with TRBJ2-2, with 7 bases matching TRBD1. The CDR3 totals 16 residues. J lost 4 bases, V lost 11 bases, and 16 bases had no gene match. Germline V gene sequence: CDR1 ENHRY, CDR2 SYGVKD. DNA for the CDR3: TGTGCCGCCGCGGGCCCTACAGGGGTCGCCACCGGGGAGCTGTTTTTT. It translates to CAAAGPTGVATGELFF.

The V gene is TRBV7-6, the J gene TRBJ2-1, with TRBD1 matching over 8 bases. Germline-derived CDR1 and CDR2 are SGHVS and FNYEAQ. Trimming cost V 5 bases and J 13 bases; bases outside gene matches: 13. This CDR3 comprises 14 residues. Here the CDR3 DNA reads TGTGCCAGCAGCATCGGGCAGGGGGCTTGGGAACAGTTCTTC. This gives the protein CASSIGQGAWEQFF.

The chain combines TRBV28 with TRBJ1-6, with TRBD1 as a possible D gene (5 bases). Trimming removed 3 bases from V and 9 bases from J, with 9 bases in between. Germline CDR1 reads MDHEN; CDR2 reads SYDVKM. CDR3 size: 13 residues. The CDR3 DNA reads as TGTGCCAGCAGTTTTCTTAGGGGTTCACCCCTCCACTTT. This translates into CASSFLRGSPLHF.

The chain has TRBV2 and TRBJ1-1; perhaps TRBD1 as D (6 bases). Germline CDR1 and CDR2: SNHLY and FYNNEI. This CDR3 is built from 13 residues. Trimming shortened V by 10 bases and J by 1 base, and 13 bases separated the two germline ends. CDR3 residues: CATRQDQNTEAFF. The CDR3 bases are TGTGCCACTAGACAGGATCAGAACACTGAAGCTTTCTTT.

The gene calls are TRBV5-4 and TRBJ2-7; perhaps TRBD2 as D (6 bases). The CDR3 loop spans 13 amino acids. Germline-derived CDR1 and CDR2 are SGHNT and YYREEE (reference sequence). Deletions cut 4 bases from V and 8 bases from J, with 16 bases between. In nucleotides, the CDR3 is TGTGCCAGCAGCCTGCCGGGACTCGGGAAGCAGTACTTC. This gives the protein CASSLPGLGKQYF.